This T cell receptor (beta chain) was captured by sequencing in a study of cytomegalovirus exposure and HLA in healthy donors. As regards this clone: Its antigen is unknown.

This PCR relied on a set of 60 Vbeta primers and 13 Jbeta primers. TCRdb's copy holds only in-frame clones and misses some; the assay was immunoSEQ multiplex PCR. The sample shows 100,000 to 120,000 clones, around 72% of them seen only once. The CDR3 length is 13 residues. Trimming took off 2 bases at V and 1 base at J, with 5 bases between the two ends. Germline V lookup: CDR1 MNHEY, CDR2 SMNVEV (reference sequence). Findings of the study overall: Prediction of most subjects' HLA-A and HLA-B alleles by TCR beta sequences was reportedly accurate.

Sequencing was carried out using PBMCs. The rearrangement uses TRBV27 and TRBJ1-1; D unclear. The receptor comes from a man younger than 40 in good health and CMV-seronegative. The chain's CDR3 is CASSLGGNTEAFF. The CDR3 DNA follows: TGTGCCAGCAGTTTAGGAGGGAACACTGAAGCTTTCTTT.